The 20 T cell receptor beta chains listed next were all sequenced from one sample in a study of blood T cells in healthy people across ages. Then a second PCR, running about 6 to 11 cycles, was carried out with a sample-barcoded 5' primer and a J-beta primer mix. TCRdb processed the 5' RACE reads anew with MiXCR; each CDR3 protein has one entry. The sample carries about 940,000 distinct CDR3 sequences, around 48% recorded once. Sequenced material: blood. These receptors came from a man aged 25-45 years in good health.

This chain links TRBV18 with TRBJ1-1; 8 bases are shared with TRBD1. The germline CDR1 and CDR2 sequences are KGHSH and LQKENI. The CDR3 sequence is 16 residues long. Losses at the gene ends were 6 bases for V and 1 base for J; bases not matched to a gene: 10. CDR3 nucleotide sequence: TGTGCCAGCTCGCTATACCAGGGGGCTCAGAACACTGAAGCTTTCTTT. Encoded protein: CASSLYQGAQNTEAFF.

The V and J genes are TRBV2 and TRBJ1-1, with D possibly TRBD1 on 6 matching bases. The V and J ends lost 4 bases and 3 bases respectively, with 18 bases between them. There are 16 residues in the CDR3. CDR1 SNHLY and CDR2 FYNNEI come from the germline V gene. CDR3 DNA sequence: TGTGCCAGCAGTGTAGGACAGATTGGGGGGGACACTGAAGCTTTCTTT. Amino acid sequence: CASSVGQIGGDTEAFF.

V and J are TRBV27 and TRBJ1-3; D uncertain. Germline V gives CDR1 MNHEY, CDR2 SMNVEV (reference sequence). This CDR3 spans 16 amino acids. With 0 bases removed from V and 0 bases from J, the gap between germline ends came to 9 bases. The CDR3 DNA reads TGTGCCAGCAGTTTATCGGGGTCCTACTCTGGAAACACCATATATTTT. Its translation is CASSLSGSYSGNTIYF.

This chain links TRBV29-1 with TRBJ2-3, with 9 bases aligning to TRBD1. The V and J ends lost 6 bases and 0 bases, in that order; junction bases with no gene match: 4. CDR1 is SQVTM, CDR2 ANQGSEA, per germline. The CDR3 covers 14 residues. CDR3 region: CSVFGTGSTDTQYF. The CDR3 DNA is TGCAGCGTGTTTGGGACAGGGAGCACAGATACGCAGTATTTT.

This clonotype appeared a few times. The V and J genes are TRBV6-2 or TRBV6-3 and TRBJ1-5; TRBD1 agrees at 7 bases. Germline CDR1 is MNHEY and CDR2 is SVGEGT. This CDR3 contains 15 residues. With 4 bases clipped from V and 7 bases from J, the junction kept 10 bases outside the gene matches. The CDR3 DNA reads as TGTGCCAGCAGTTTACCACAGGGGTGGCGGCAGCCCCAGCATTTT. This translates into CASSLPQGWRQPQHF.

This clonotype was found a few times. The chain has TRBV20-1 and TRBJ2-3, with 10 bases fitting TRBD2. Germline V gene sequence: CDR1 DFQATT, CDR2 SNEGSKA (reference sequence). J was trimmed by 7 bases and V by 3 bases; bases with no gene match: 7. This CDR3 is 14 amino acids long. The CDR3 DNA sequence: TGCAGTGCTAGGAGCGGGGGGGCTGGAAATACGCAGTATTTT. Translated, it gives CSARSGGAGNTQYF.

This chain connects TRBV19 to TRBJ2-4; 12 bases align to TRBD1. The CDR3 runs 16 residues. Trimming removed 5 bases from V and 0 bases from J; junction bases left unmatched: 2. Germline values: CDR1 LNHDA, CDR2 SQIVND (reference sequence). The CDR3 here is CASSGTGGLAKNIQYF. The CDR3 DNA follows: TGTGCCAGTAGTGGGACAGGGGGCCTAGCCAAAAACATTCAGTACTTC. The variable domain in full, completed from reference TRBV19 and TRBJ2-4, reads DGGITQSPKYLFRKEGQNVTLSCEQNLNHDAMYWYRQDPGQGLRLIYYSQIVNDFQKGDIAEGYSVSREKKESFPLTVTSAQKNPTAFYLCASSGTGGLAKNIQYFGAGTRLSVL.

The chain couples TRBV7-9 to TRBJ1-3, with D unclear. The germline V gene encodes CDR1 SEHNR and CDR2 FQNEAQ (reference sequence). Deletions cut 5 bases from V and 2 bases from J, with 16 bases between. The CDR3 totals 16 residues. CDR3 in amino acids: CASSPRNLETGNTIYF. The CDR3 nucleotides read TGTGCCAGCAGCCCCAGAAACCTCGAAACTGGAAACACCATATATTTT.

The chain couples TRBV7-2 to TRBJ2-5, with a possible D match to TRBD2 (6 bases). Germline V gene sequence: CDR1 SGHTA, CDR2 FQGNSA. The CDR3 runs to 13 residues. V gave up 5 bases and J gave up 5 bases, with 12 bases separating them. In DNA form, the CDR3 reads TGTGCCAGCAGCGCCGGGGGAACGGAGACCCAGTACTTC. Protein product: CASSAGGTETQYF.

The CDR3 DNA follows: TGTGCCACCAGCAAGGGGGACTCCCACCAAGAGACCCAGTACTTC. Translated, it gives CATSKGDSHQETQYF. This chain connects TRBV15 to TRBJ2-5; D may correspond to TRBD1 or TRBD2 (6 bases each). Germline loops: CDR1 LNHNV, CDR2 YYDKDF (reference sequence). Trimming took off 4 bases at V and 0 bases at J, with 12 bases between the two ends. There are 15 residues in the CDR3.

This chain uses TRBV7-2 with TRBJ1-2; weak D call: TRBD1 (5 bases). This CDR3 spans 12 amino acids. The ends were cut back, 5 bases at V and 7 bases at J, with 11 bases in the middle. Germline V gene data show CDR1 as SGHTA and CDR2 as FQGNSA. CDR3 residues: CASSPTGLGYTF. DNA for the CDR3: TGTGCCAGCAGCCCCACGGGGCTTGGCTACACCTTC.

This clonotype was counted a few times. The genes are TRBV12-3 or TRBV12-4 and TRBJ1-5, with D unclear. Trimming removed 7 bases from V and 5 bases from J, with 12 bases in between. The CDR3 is made up of 13 amino acids. The CDR3 nucleotides read TGTGCCAGCAAAGGCGGCAGCTATCAGCCCCAGCATTTT. Translating gives CASKGGSYQPQHF.

Ten or more counts support this clonotype. The chain employs TRBV5-1 and TRBJ1-1; D is undetermined. The CDR3 covers 14 residues. The V gene's germline CDR1 is SGHRS and CDR2 YFSETQ. V lost 0 bases and J lost 4, with 10 bases in between. CDR3 sequence: CASSLEALSTEAFF. The CDR3 nucleotides are TGCGCCAGCAGCTTGGAAGCGCTGAGCACTGAAGCTTTCTTT.

This clonotype was picked up a small number of times. The V gene is TRBV2, the J gene TRBJ2-3, with 7 bases fitting TRBD2. This CDR3 comprises 14 residues. Losses at the gene ends were 6 bases for V and 2 bases for J; bases not matched to a gene: 5. Germline lookup yields CDR1 SNHLY and CDR2 FYNNEI. CDR3 in DNA: TGTGCCAGCAGCCCTAGCGGAAACACAGATACGCAGTATTTT. It translates to CASSPSGNTDTQYF.

There are many counts of this clonotype. The gene calls are TRBV7-3 and TRBJ2-1; D is undetermined. V was pared by 1 base and J by 6 bases, with 7 bases between. Germline assignment: CDR1 SGHTA and CDR2 FQGTGA. The CDR3 loop spans 13 amino acids. CDR3 sequence reads: CASSLSEFNEQFF. The CDR3 region has the DNA TGTGCCAGCAGCTTAAGTGAGTTCAATGAGCAGTTCTTC.

This clonotype turned up a few times. This chain uses TRBV9 with TRBJ2-4, with D possibly called TRBD1 or TRBD2 (5 bases each). The CDR3 has 15 amino acids. The germline gives CDR1 SGDLS, CDR2 YYNGEE. The V gene lost 0 bases and the J gene lost 5 bases, with 12 bases spanning the gap. DNA for the CDR3: TGTGCCAGCAGCGTAGGGGGGAGAGGGGAAAACATTCAGTACTTC. Its translation is CASSVGGRGENIQYF.

This clonotype appeared a few times. J is TRBJ2-5 and V is TRBV4-1, with D perhaps matching TRBD1 (5 bases). The J call may be wrong; the DNA end is better matched by TRBJ2-7. Germline values: CDR1 MGHRA, CDR2 YSYEKL. The CDR3 consists of 13 residues. The CDR3, as DNA: TGCGCCAGCAGCCAAGATTGGGGCCACGAGCAGTACTTC. It translates to CASSQDWGHEQYF.

To note about this clonotype: A much larger clone differs by one base, so this may be a read error. J is TRBJ2-5 and V is TRBV4-2; TRBD2 agrees at 13 bases. The CDR3 has 17 amino acids. Per germline, CDR1 LGHNA and CDR2 YNFKEQ. Trimming removed 1 base from V and 11 bases from J; junction bases left unmatched: 13. In DNA, the CDR3 is TGTGCCAGCAGCCAAGTAACTAGCGGGGGGGCAGACAATGAGCAGTACTTC. This codes for CASSQVTSGGADNEQYF.

Many counts were recorded for this clonotype. V usage is TRBV10-3 and J usage is TRBJ2-5; D not resolved. Germline CDR1 and CDR2: ENHRY and SYGVKD. V lost 3 bases and J lost 2, with 1 base in between. The CDR3 runs 11 residues. Written as DNA, the CDR3 is TGTGCCATCAGTGAACAAGAGACCCAGTACTTC. Protein: CAISEQETQYF.

V gene TRBV9 combines with J gene TRBJ2-3; D might be TRBD2 (6 bases). The length of the CDR3 is 17 residues. CDR1 and CDR2 (germline): SGDLS, YYNGEE. V lost 3 bases and J lost 2, with 19 bases in between. This chain's CDR3 is CASSEEEGRVVTDTQYF. CDR3 nucleotides: TGTGCCAGCAGCGAGGAGGAGGGACGAGTCGTCACAGATACGCAGTATTTT.